The 21 T cell receptor beta chains below were found in one sample sequenced in a study of memory CD4+ T cells and cytomegalovirus serostatus. The method was immunoSEQ multiplex PCR; TCRdb's version includes in-frame clones alone and lacks a portion of them. This table holds tens of thousands of clones, approximately 77% found once. The sort gate was single viable CD3+CD4+CD8-CD45RO+ cells for memory CD4+ T cells. What was sequenced was memory CD4+ T cells from blood. The receptors were gathered from an adult in good health and CMV-seronegative. Some clones in this sample may be carry-over from other donors' samples.

J is TRBJ2-3 and V is TRBV2; 7 bases line up with TRBD1. V shed 6 bases and J 2 bases; nucleotides not matched to a gene: 5. Per the germline V gene, CDR1 is SNHLY and CDR2 is FYNNEI. The CDR3 totals 14 residues. CDR3 sequence reads: CASRRGQDTDTQYF. The CDR3 region has the DNA TGTGCCAGCAGGAGGGGGCAGGACACAGATACGCAGTATTTT.

The chain is built from TRBV18 and TRBJ2-7, with D uncertain. The CDR3 runs to 15 residues. Trimming pared 0 bases from V and 0 bases from J, leaving 9 bases between. The germline gives CDR1 KGHSH, CDR2 LQKENI. DNA for the CDR3: TGTGCCAGCTCACCACCTCTTGTTAACTCCTACGAGCAGTACTTC. Translating gives CASSPPLVNSYEQYF.

The rearrangement uses TRBV2 and TRBJ2-5; tentative D call: TRBD2 (6 bases). The CDR3 covers 14 residues. Per germline, CDR1 SNHLY and CDR2 FYNNEI. Trimming cost V 5 bases and J 7 bases, with 17 bases left between them. The CDR3 loop is CASSPDVPGGTQYF. For the CDR3, the DNA is TGTGCCAGCAGTCCAGACGTACCCGGGGGGACCCAGTACTTC.

The chain couples TRBV19 to TRBJ2-1, with TRBD2 matching 10 bases. V shed 4 bases and J 4 bases; nucleotides not matched to a gene: 13. This CDR3 has 18 amino acids. Germline-derived CDR1 and CDR2 are LNHDA and SQIVND (reference sequence). As DNA, the CDR3 is TGTGCCAGTAGTACCGGATATACAGCGGGAGGGCCTTACAATGAGCAGTTCTTC. This codes for CASSTGYTAGGPYNEQFF.

The chain uses TRBV6-1 and TRBJ2-7; D perhaps matches TRBD2 (5 bases). The length of the CDR3 is 14 residues. V was shortened by 0 bases and J by 7 bases, with 13 bases between the two germline ends. The germline V gene encodes CDR1 MNHNS and CDR2 SASEGT. CDR3 amino acids: CASSEARGLGEQYF. As DNA, the CDR3 is TGTGCCAGCAGTGAAGCCCGGGGTCTGGGGGAGCAGTACTTC.

CDR3 residues: CASSHRQGNTEAFF. In DNA form, the CDR3 reads TGTGCCAGCAGTCATCGGCAGGGGAACACTGAAGCTTTCTTT. The rearrangement links TRBV16 to TRBJ1-1, with D perhaps matching TRBD1 (5 bases). Trimming took off 6 bases at V and 1 base at J, with 12 bases between the two ends. Germline V lookup: CDR1 KGHSY, CDR2 FQNENV. The CDR3 loop spans 14 amino acids.

This chain joins TRBV10-3 and TRBJ2-7; 13 bases fit TRBD2. Unmatched junction bases numbered 0, after V lost 6 bases and J lost 1 base. This CDR3 region has 14 residues. Germline lookup yields CDR1 ENHRY and CDR2 SYGVKD. CDR3 nucleotide sequence: TGTGCCATCAGACTAGCGGGAGGGTCCTACGAGCAGTACTTC. Its protein product is CAIRLAGGSYEQYF.

The chain joins TRBV7-8 to TRBJ1-5, with unresolved D. Trimming removed 1 base from V and 0 bases from J, with 16 bases in between. Germline values: CDR1 SGHVS, CDR2 FQNEAQ. CDR3 size: 18 residues. CDR3 residues: CASSLDSPYRDSNQPQHF. The CDR3 nucleotides read TGTGCCAGCAGCTTAGACTCGCCGTACCGTGATAGCAATCAGCCCCAGCATTTT.

J is TRBJ1-4 and V is TRBV6-4; a possible D gene is TRBD1 (6 bases). Deletions cut 7 bases from V and 4 bases from J, with 7 bases between. Germline CDR1 reads MRHNA; CDR2 reads SNTAGT. CDR3 length equals 12 residues. CDR3 in DNA: TGTGCCAGCACAGGGGATAATGAAAAACTGTTTTTT. As protein: CASTGDNEKLFF.

This sequence joins TRBV15 and TRBJ1-2; unclear D gene. Trimming stripped 1 base from V and 7 bases from J, with 10 bases between. Per germline, CDR1 LNHNV and CDR2 YYDKDF (reference sequence). The CDR3 is made up of 13 amino acids. The CDR3 here is CATSRGGLVGYTF. In DNA form, the CDR3 reads TGTGCCACCAGCAGAGGAGGGTTGGTTGGCTACACCTTC. Using reference TRBV15 and TRBJ1-2 for the parts outside the CDR3, the full variable domain is DAMVIQNPRYQVTQFGKPVTLSCSQTLNHNVMYWYQQKSSQAPKLLFHYYDKDFNNEADTPDNFQSRRPNTSFCFLDIRSPGLGDTAMYLCATSRGGLVGYTFGSGTRLTVV.

On this clone: Different DNA sequences within this sample yield the same CDR3. The V call is TRBV18, the J call TRBJ2-3; D uncertain. Germline CDR1 reads KGHSH; CDR2 reads LQKENI. V was trimmed by 6 bases and J by 0 bases, leaving 7 bases between them. The CDR3 is made up of 13 amino acids. CDR3 loop: CASSPPSTDTQYF. In nucleotides, the CDR3 is TGTGCCAGCTCTCCTCCTAGCACAGATACGCAGTATTTT.

The rearrangement uses TRBV6-4 and TRBJ2-3, with a possible D match to TRBD2 (6 bases). Trimming removed 8 bases at V and 1 base at J, with 16 bases between. The CDR3 is made up of 15 amino acids. Per germline, CDR1 MRHNA and CDR2 SNTAGT. CDR3 region: CASLMDYNGTDTQYF. CDR3 sequence (DNA): TGTGCCAGCCTAATGGACTACAATGGCACAGATACGCAGTATTTT.

The chain links TRBV5-1 to TRBJ2-5; D uncertain. This CDR3 has 12 amino acids. Trimming removed 0 bases from V and 4 bases from J, with 4 bases in between. The germline CDR1 and CDR2 sequences are SGHRS and YFSETQ. The CDR3 spells CASSLGSETQYF. The CDR3 bases are TGCGCCAGCAGCTTGGGGTCAGAGACCCAGTACTTC.

The genes are TRBV25-1 and TRBJ1-5, with 8 bases matching TRBD1. Germline CDR1 reads MGHDK; CDR2 reads SYGVNS. V shed 4 bases and J 3 bases; nucleotides not matched to a gene: 2. This CDR3 comprises 14 residues. The CDR3 sequence: CASSGDRHNQPQHF. In nucleotides, the CDR3 is TGTGCCAGCAGTGGGGACAGGCACAATCAGCCCCAGCATTTT.

The count of this clone is one. CDR3 loop: CASSLRTSGTGELFF. Here the CDR3 DNA reads TGTGCCAGCAGCCTCCGGACTAGCGGTACCGGGGAGCTGTTTTTT. This chain joins TRBV6-6 and TRBJ2-2; TRBD2 matches 10 bases. The V and J ends lost 6 bases and 5 bases, in that order; junction bases with no gene match: 6. Germline CDR1 MNHNY, CDR2 SVGAGI (reference sequence). CDR3 length: 15 amino acids.

The DNA of the CDR3 is TGTGCCTGGGAACAGGCCCGCAACTATGGCTACACCTTC. It is translated as CAWEQARNYGYTF. This chain connects TRBV30 to TRBJ1-2; possible D gene TRBD1, 5 bases. With 5 bases removed from V and 2 bases from J, the gap between germline ends came to 12 bases. CDR1 and CDR2 from the germline V gene are GTSNPN and SVGIG (reference sequence). The CDR3 loop spans 13 amino acids.

The chain couples TRBV28 to TRBJ1-1; D uncertain. Trimming took off 7 bases at V and 11 bases at J, with 11 bases between the two ends. Germline V gene lookup returns CDR1 MDHEN and CDR2 SYDVKM. The CDR3 is made up of 10 amino acids. Here the CDR3 reads CASIGQRAFF. The CDR3 DNA reads as TGTGCCAGCATTGGGCAGAGGGCTTTCTTT.

V and J are TRBV18 and TRBJ2-7; TRBD2 aligns across 10 bases. Germline CDR1 reads KGHSH; CDR2 reads LQKENI. Trimming cost V 6 bases and J 3 bases; bases outside gene matches: 8. This CDR3 comprises 15 residues. CDR3 loop: CASSPPSGSIYEQYF. The CDR3 bases are TGTGCCAGCTCGCCGCCTAGCGGGAGCATCTACGAGCAGTACTTC.

This clone was picked up one time. V and J are TRBV6-1 and TRBJ1-2; TRBD1 agrees at 9 bases. CDR1 is MNHNS, CDR2 SASEGT, per germline. There are 15 residues in the CDR3. Trimming took 4 bases from V and 2 from J; bases not matched to a gene: 5. Written as DNA, the CDR3 is TGTGCCAGCAGTGGGACAGGGGCAAGCAACTATGGCTACACCTTC. Protein sequence: CASSGTGASNYGYTF.

The sample holds a few counts of this clone. The rearrangement links TRBV5-1 to TRBJ2-6; D is uncertain. The CDR3 covers 16 residues. V was pared by 1 base and J by 0 bases, with 8 bases between. The germline V gene encodes CDR1 SGHRS and CDR2 YFSETQ. CDR3 protein: CASSLFSGSGANVLTF. CDR3 bases: TGCGCCAGCAGCTTGTTTTCCGGCTCTGGGGCCAACGTCCTGACTTTC.

This chain joins TRBV30 and TRBJ1-1; a weak D match, TRBD1 (5 bases). The CDR3 has 13 residues. Germline CDR1 reads GTSNPN; CDR2 reads SVGIG (reference sequence). V was clipped by 3 bases and J by 4 bases, with 12 bases between them. CDR3 protein: CAWSRWRGTEAFF. DNA for the CDR3: TGTGCCTGGAGCCGATGGAGGGGCACTGAAGCTTTCTTT.